The T cell receptor (beta chain) described here comes from a study of neoadjuvant nivolumab and ipilimumab in lung cancer. General study findings and limits: TCR clonality did not significantly correlate with pathologic tumor regression. Resected tumors had greater TCR richness and clonality than uninvolved lung. Higher pretherapy blood TCR richness went with higher resected-tumor richness.

The CDR3 has 18 residues. With V trimmed by 2 bases and J by 5 bases, 12 bases remained unmatched. Germline CDR1 reads SGHVS; CDR2 reads FQNEAQ. Method: immunoSEQ multiplex PCR; TCRdb's copy keeps in-frame clones and lacks some. The sample lists 10,000 to 15,000 clones, approximately 96% occurring once. This clone has only one observation. Its antigen is unknown. This chain uses TRBV7-8 with TRBJ2-5; 12 bases agree with TRBD1. The clonotype comes from an adult with non-small cell lung cancer. The sequencing used peripheral blood, collected after neoadjuvant nivolumab, alone or with ipilimumab, at or shortly before surgery. The CDR3 sequence is CASSLMPARDRGLETQYF. The DNA of the CDR3 is TGTGCCAGCAGCTTAATGCCAGCCCGGGACAGGGGGCTGGAGACCCAGTACTTC.